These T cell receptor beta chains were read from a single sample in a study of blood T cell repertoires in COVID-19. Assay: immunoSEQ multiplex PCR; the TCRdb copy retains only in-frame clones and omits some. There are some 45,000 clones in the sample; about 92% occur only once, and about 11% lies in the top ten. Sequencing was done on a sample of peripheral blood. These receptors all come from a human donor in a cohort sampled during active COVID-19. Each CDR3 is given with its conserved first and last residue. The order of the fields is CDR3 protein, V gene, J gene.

CDR3 protein: CASSQSSGGEETQYF; V gene: TRBV5-1; J gene: TRBJ2-5
CDR3 protein: CASTAGFAYNSPLHF; V gene: TRBV19; J gene: TRBJ1-6
CDR3 protein: CASSYSSTPGLGEQYF; V gene: TRBV6-5; J gene: TRBJ2-7
CDR3 protein: CASSFLTGGAGKLFF; V gene: TRBV7-9; J gene: TRBJ1-4
CDR3 protein: CASSSTSGLGEQYF; V gene: TRBV5-1; J gene: TRBJ2-7
CDR3 protein: CATSDKTGRPYNEQFF; V gene: TRBV24-1; J gene: TRBJ2-1
CDR3 protein: CASSRIQVGRGYTF; V gene: TRBV2; J gene: TRBJ1-2
CDR3 protein: CAWRGRVNTGELFF; V gene: TRBV30; J gene: TRBJ2-2
CDR3 protein: CASSYGGYGYTF; V gene: TRBV6-2/TRBV6-3; J gene: TRBJ1-2
CDR3 protein: CASSQDDPSGADNEQFF; V gene: TRBV3-1/TRBV3-2; J gene: TRBJ2-1
CDR3 protein: CASSDDGNQPQHF; V gene: TRBV2; J gene: TRBJ1-5
CDR3 protein: CASSAQGQRVAYGYTF; V gene: TRBV6-1; J gene: TRBJ1-2
CDR3 protein: CATSDPGSGSSYEQYF; V gene: TRBV24-1; J gene: TRBJ2-7
CDR3 protein: CASSARGANTGELFF; V gene: TRBV5-8; J gene: TRBJ2-2
CDR3 protein: CASSQTDRGSSPLHF; V gene: TRBV7-6; J gene: TRBJ1-6
CDR3 protein: CAWTRASSKNIQYF; V gene: TRBV30; J gene: TRBJ2-4
CDR3 protein: CASSIDRGLHTGELFF; V gene: TRBV27; J gene: TRBJ2-2
CDR3 protein: CAWSTGLAGVKEQFF; V gene: TRBV30; J gene: TRBJ2-1
CDR3 protein: CASSPKEGTSGPSSYNEQFF; V gene: TRBV21-1; J gene: TRBJ2-1
CDR3 protein: CATSDTGTGDGYTF; V gene: TRBV24-1; J gene: TRBJ1-2
CDR3 protein: CASSPGQGANEKLFF; V gene: TRBV6-2/TRBV6-3; J gene: TRBJ1-4
CDR3 protein: CASSDTTYNEQFF; V gene: TRBV27; J gene: TRBJ2-1
CDR3 protein: CASSSRGIGTEAFF; V gene: TRBV19; J gene: TRBJ1-1
CDR3 protein: CASSIGGYSYNEQFF; V gene: TRBV19; J gene: TRBJ2-1
CDR3 protein: CASSFAGLAGRAYEQYF; V gene: TRBV28; J gene: TRBJ2-7
CDR3 protein: CASRLGSSSYEQYF; V gene: TRBV28; J gene: TRBJ2-7
CDR3 protein: CASSQVWTGTYEQYF; V gene: TRBV4-1; J gene: TRBJ2-7
CDR3 protein: CASSFRGRDEAFF; V gene: TRBV5-1; J gene: TRBJ1-1
CDR3 protein: CASSSSLVGGRYEQYF; V gene: TRBV7-9; J gene: TRBJ2-7
CDR3 protein: CAISAEGTFNTEAFF; V gene: TRBV10-3; J gene: TRBJ1-1
CDR3 protein: CASSVGPADSLFF; V gene: TRBV5-1; J gene: TRBJ1-4
CDR3 protein: CASSQRTSGGFYNEQFF; V gene: TRBV4-3; J gene: TRBJ2-1
CDR3 protein: CASKDRGGTGELFF; V gene: TRBV2; J gene: TRBJ2-2
CDR3 protein: CASSQNRVSAFF; V gene: TRBV14; J gene: TRBJ1-1
CDR3 protein: CASSIDHSRDTQYF; V gene: TRBV19; J gene: TRBJ2-3